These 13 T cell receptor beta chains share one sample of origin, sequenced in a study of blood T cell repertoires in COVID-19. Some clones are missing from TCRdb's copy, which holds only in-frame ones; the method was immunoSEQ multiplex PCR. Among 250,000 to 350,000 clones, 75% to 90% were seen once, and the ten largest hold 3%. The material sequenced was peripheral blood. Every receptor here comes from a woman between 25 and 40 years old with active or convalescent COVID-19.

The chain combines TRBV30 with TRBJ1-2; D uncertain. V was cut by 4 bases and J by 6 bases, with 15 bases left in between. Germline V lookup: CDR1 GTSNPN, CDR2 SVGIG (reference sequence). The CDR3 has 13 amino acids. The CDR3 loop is CAWTKEPMDGYTF. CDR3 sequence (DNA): TGTGCCTGGACAAAGGAGCCTATGGATGGCTACACCTTC.

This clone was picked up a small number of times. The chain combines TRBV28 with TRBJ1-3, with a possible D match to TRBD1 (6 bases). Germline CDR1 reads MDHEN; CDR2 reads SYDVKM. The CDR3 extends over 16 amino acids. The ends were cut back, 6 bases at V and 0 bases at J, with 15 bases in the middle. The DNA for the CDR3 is TGTGCCAGCAGACCCTGGGGGGGGGCCTCTGGAAACACCATATATTTT. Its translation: CASRPWGGASGNTIYF.

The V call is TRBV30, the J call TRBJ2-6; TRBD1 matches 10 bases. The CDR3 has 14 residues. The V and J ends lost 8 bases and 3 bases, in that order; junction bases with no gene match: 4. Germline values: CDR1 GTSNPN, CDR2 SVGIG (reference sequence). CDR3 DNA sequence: TGTGCCGGGGGGACAGGGGATGGGGCCAACGTCCTGACTTTC. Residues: CAGGTGDGANVLTF. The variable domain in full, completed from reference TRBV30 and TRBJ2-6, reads SQTIHQWPATLVQPVGSPLSLECTVEGTSNPNLYWYRQAAGRGLQLLFYSVGIGQISSEVPQNLSASRPQDRQFILSSKKLLLSDSGFYLCAGGTGDGANVLTFGAGSRLTVL.

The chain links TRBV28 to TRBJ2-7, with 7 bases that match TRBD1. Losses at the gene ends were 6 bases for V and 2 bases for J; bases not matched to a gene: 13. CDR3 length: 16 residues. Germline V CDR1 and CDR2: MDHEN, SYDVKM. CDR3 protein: CASRPLPGQRAYEQYF. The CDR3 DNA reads TGTGCCAGCAGGCCCCTCCCGGGACAGAGAGCCTACGAGCAGTACTTC.

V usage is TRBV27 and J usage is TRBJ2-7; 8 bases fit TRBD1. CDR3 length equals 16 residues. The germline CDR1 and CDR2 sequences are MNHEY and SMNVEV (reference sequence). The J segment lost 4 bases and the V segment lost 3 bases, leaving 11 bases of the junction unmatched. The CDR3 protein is CASSLRAGGGKYEQYF. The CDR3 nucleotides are TGTGCCAGCAGTTTGAGAGCAGGGGGCGGAAAGTACGAGCAGTACTTC.

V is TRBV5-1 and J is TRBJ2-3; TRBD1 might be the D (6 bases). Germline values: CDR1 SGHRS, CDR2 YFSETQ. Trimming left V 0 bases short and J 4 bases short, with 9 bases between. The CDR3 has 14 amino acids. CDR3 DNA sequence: TGCGCCAGCAGCTTGGAGCAGGGGCCAGATACGCAGTATTTT. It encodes CASSLEQGPDTQYF.

The DNA of the CDR3 is TGCGCCAGCAGCTTAATACCCGGTAGAGATGAAAAACTGTTTTTT. Translation: CASSLIPGRDEKLFF. V usage is TRBV5-1 and J usage is TRBJ1-4; D unresolved. V dropped 2 bases and J dropped 6 bases, with 14 bases sitting between them. The CDR3 runs 15 residues. Germline CDR1 SGHRS, CDR2 YFSETQ. Full variable domain (rest looked up from reference TRBV5-1 and TRBJ1-4): KAGVTQTPRYLIKTRGQQVTLSCSPISGHRSVSWYQQTPGQGLQFLFEYFSETQRNKGNFPGRFSGRQFSNSRSEMNVSTLELGDSALYLCASSLIPGRDEKLFFGSGTQLSVL.

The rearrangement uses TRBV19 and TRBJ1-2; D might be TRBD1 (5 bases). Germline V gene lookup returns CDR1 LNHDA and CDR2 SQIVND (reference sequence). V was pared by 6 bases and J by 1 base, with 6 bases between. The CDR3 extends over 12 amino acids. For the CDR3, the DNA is TGTGCCAGTAGCAGGGATAACTATGGCTACACCTTC. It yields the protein CASSRDNYGYTF.

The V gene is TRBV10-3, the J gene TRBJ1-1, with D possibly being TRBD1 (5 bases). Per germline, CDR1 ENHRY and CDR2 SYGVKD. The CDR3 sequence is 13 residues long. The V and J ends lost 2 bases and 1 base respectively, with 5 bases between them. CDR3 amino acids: CAISETGNTEAFF. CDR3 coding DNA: TGTGCCATCAGTGAGACAGGGAACACTGAAGCTTTCTTT.

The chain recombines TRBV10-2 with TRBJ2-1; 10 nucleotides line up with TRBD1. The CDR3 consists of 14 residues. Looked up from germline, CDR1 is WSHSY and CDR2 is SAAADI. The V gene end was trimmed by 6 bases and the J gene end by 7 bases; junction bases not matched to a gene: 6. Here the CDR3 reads CASRGTGVRNEQFF. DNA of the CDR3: TGCGCCAGCAGAGGGACAGGGGTGAGGAATGAGCAGTTCTTC.

Written as DNA, the CDR3 is TGCGCCAGCAGCCAAGAACCCGCGAGACAGGGAACAGATACGCAGTATTTT. Residues: CASSQEPARQGTDTQYF. This chain uses TRBV4-3 with TRBJ2-3; 7 nucleotides line up with TRBD1. This CDR3 comprises 17 residues. Germline V lookup: CDR1 LGHNA, CDR2 YSLEER. The J segment lost 3 bases and the V segment lost 0 bases, leaving 9 bases of the junction unmatched.

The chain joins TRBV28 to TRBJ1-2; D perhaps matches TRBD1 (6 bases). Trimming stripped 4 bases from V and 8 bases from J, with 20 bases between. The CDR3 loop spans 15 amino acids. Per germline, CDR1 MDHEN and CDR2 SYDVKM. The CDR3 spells CASSSGTRPLLGYTF. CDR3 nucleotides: TGTGCCAGCAGTTCCGGGACAAGGCCACTCCTGGGCTACACCTTC.

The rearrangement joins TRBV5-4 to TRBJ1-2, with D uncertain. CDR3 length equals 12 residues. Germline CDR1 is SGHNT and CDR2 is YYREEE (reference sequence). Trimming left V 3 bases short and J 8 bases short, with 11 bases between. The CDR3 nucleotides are TGTGCCAGCAGCTCTCGTGAGGGAGGCTACACCTTC. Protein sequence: CASSSREGGYTF.